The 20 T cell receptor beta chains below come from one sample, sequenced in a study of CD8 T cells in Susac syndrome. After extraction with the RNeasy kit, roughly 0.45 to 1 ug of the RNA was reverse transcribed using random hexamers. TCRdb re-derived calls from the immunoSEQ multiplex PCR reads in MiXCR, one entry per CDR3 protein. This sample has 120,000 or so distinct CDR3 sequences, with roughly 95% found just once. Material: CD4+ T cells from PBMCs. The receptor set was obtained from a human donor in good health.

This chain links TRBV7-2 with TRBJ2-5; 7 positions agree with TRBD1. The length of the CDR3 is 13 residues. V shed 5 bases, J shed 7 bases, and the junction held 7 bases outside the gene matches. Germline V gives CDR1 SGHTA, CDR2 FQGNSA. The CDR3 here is CASSLQGEWTQYF. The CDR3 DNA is TGTGCCAGCAGCCTCCAGGGGGAGTGGACCCAGTACTTC. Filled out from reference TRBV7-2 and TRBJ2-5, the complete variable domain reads GAGVSQSPSNKVTEKGKDVELRCDPISGHTALYWYRQSLGQGLEFLIYFQGNSAPDKSGLPSDRFSAERTGGSVSTLTIQRTQQEDSAVYLCASSLQGEWTQYFGPGTRLLVL.

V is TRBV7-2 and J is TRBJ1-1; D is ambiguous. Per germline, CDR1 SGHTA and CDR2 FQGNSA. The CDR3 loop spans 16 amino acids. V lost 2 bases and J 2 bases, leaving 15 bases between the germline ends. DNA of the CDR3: TGTGCCAGCAGCTTAAATCCACCCCGCGGCAACACTGAAGCTTTCTTT. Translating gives CASSLNPPRGNTEAFF.

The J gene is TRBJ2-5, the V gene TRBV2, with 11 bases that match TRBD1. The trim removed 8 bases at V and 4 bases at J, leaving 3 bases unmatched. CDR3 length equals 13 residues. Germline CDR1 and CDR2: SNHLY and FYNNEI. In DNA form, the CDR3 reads TGTGCCAGCTACGGGACAGGGGGAGAGACCCAGTACTTC. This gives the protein CASYGTGGETQYF.

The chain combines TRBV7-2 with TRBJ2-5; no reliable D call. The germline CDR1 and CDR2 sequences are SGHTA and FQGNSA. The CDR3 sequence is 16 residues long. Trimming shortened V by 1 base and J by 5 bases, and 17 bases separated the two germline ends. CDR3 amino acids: CASSLVGELTWETQYF. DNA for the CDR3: TGTGCCAGCAGCTTAGTAGGTGAACTAACGTGGGAGACCCAGTACTTC.

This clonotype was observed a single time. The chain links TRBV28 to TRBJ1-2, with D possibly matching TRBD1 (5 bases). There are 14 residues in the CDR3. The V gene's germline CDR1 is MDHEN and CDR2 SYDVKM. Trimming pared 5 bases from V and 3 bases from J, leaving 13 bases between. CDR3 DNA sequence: TGTGCCAGCAGTCGCCCGGGGGTCGACTATGGCTACACCTTC. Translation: CASSRPGVDYGYTF.

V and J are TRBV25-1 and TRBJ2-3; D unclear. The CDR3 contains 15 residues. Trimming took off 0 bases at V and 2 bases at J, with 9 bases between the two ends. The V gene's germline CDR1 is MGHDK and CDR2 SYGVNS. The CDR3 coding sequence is TGTGCCAGCAGTGAATATAATGGGCCCACAGATACGCAGTATTTT. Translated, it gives CASSEYNGPTDTQYF.

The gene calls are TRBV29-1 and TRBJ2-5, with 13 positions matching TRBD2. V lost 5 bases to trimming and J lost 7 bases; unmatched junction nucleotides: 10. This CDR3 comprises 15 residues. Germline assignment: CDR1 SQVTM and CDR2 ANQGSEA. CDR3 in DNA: TGCAGCGTTACAAGGACTAGCGGGAGTATCGGGACCCAGTACTTC. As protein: CSVTRTSGSIGTQYF.

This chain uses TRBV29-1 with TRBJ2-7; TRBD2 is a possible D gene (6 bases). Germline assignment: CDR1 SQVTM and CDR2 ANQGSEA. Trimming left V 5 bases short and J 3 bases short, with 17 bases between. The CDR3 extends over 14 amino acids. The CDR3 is CSVSDGLMGYEQYF. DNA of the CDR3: TGCAGCGTTTCCGATGGACTAATGGGCTACGAGCAGTACTTC.

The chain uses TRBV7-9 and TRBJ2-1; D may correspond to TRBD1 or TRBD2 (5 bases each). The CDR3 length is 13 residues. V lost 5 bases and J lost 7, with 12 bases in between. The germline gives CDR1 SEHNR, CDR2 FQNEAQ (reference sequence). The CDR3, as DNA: TGTGCCAGCAGCCCGGGGCTAAGGAATGAGCAGTTCTTC. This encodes CASSPGLRNEQFF.

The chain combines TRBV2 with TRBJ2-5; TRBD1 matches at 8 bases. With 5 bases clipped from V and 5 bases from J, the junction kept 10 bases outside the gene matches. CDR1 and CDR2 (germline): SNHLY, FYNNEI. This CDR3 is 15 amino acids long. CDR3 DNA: TGTGCCAGCAGTCCTCAGGGGGCGATGCGGGAGACCCAGTACTTC. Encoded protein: CASSPQGAMRETQYF.

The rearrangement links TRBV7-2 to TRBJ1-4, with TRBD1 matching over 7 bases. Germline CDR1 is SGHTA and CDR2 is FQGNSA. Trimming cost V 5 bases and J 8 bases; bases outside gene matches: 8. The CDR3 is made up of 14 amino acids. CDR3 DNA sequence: TGTGCCAGCAGCCCCTCGGACAGGACCGAAAAACTGTTTTTT. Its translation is CASSPSDRTEKLFF.

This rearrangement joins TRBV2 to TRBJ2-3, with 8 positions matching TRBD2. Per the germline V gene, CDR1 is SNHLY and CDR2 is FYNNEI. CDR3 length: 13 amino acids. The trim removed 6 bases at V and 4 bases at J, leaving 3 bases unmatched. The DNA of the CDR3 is TGTGCCAGCAGGCGGGAGGCAGCAGATACGCAGTATTTT. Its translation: CASRREAADTQYF.

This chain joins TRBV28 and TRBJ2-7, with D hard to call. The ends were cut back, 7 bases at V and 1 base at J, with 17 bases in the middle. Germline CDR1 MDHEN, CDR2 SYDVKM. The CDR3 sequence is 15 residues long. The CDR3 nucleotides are TGTGCCAGCACCCAGACCTGGTCGGTTTCCTACGAGCAGTACTTC. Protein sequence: CASTQTWSVSYEQYF.

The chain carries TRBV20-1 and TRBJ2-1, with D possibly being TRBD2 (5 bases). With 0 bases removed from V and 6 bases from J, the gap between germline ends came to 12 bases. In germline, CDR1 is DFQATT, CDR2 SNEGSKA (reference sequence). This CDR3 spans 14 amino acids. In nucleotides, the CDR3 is TGCAGTGCTAGAGAAACGGGAACCACCAATGAGCAGTTCTTC. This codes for CSARETGTTNEQFF.

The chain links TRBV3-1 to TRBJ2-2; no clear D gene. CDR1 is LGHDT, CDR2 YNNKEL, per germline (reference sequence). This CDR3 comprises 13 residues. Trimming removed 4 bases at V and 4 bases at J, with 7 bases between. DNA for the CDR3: TGTGCCAGCAGCCTCCAAGTCACCGGGGAGCTGTTTTTT. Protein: CASSLQVTGELFF.

The CDR3 nucleotides read TGTGCCAGCAGCCAAGCCTCGACTAGCCCGAGGGAGTACTTC. Its protein is CASSQASTSPREYF. The chain employs TRBV3-1 and TRBJ2-7, with 7 positions matching TRBD2. The CDR3 is made up of 14 amino acids. J lost 11 bases, V lost 1 base, and 11 bases had no gene match. Germline V gene sequence: CDR1 LGHDT, CDR2 YNNKEL (reference sequence).

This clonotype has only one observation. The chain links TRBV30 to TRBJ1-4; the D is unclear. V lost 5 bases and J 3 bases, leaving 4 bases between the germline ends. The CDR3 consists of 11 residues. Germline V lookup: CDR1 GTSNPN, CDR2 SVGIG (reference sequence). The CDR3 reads CAWVSNEKLFF. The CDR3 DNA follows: TGTGCCTGGGTTTCTAATGAAAAACTGTTTTTT.

The CDR3 DNA is TGTGCCAGTGTCGGAACCGGGACTCCTGACTCTGGGGCCAACGTCCTGACTTTC. This translates into CASVGTGTPDSGANVLTF. The chain links TRBV19 to TRBJ2-6, with a weak D call TRBD2 (6 bases). Per the germline V gene, CDR1 is LNHDA and CDR2 is SQIVND (reference sequence). The CDR3 spans 18 residues. V lost 8 bases to trimming and J lost 0 bases, with 20 bases between them.

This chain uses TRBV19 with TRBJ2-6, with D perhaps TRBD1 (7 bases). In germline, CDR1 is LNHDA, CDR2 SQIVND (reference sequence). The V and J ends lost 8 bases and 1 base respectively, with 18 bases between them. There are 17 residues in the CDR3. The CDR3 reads CASQGVRRGSGANVLTF. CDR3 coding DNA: TGTGCCAGTCAGGGGGTAAGGAGGGGATCTGGGGCCAACGTCCTGACTTTC. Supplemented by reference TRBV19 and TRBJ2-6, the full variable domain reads DGGITQSPKYLFRKEGQNVTLSCEQNLNHDAMYWYRQDPGQGLRLIYYSQIVNDFQKGDIAEGYSVSREKKESFPLTVTSAQKNPTAFYLCASQGVRRGSGANVLTFGAGSRLTVL.

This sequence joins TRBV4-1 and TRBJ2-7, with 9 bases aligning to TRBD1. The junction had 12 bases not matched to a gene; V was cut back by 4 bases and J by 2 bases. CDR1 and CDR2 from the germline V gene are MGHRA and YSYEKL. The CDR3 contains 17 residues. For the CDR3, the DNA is TGCGCCAGCAGCCTCCCGCCGGACAGGGGAGGAACCTACGAGCAGTACTTC. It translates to CASSLPPDRGGTYEQYF.